This entry features one T cell receptor (beta chain) sequence. The record originates from a study of CD8 T cells in Susac syndrome. Random hexamers were used to reverse transcribe the RNA input (roughly 0.5 to 1 ug). TCRdb re-analysed the immunoSEQ multiplex PCR reads in MiXCR, keeping a single row per CDR3 protein. The sample includes 140,000 or so distinct CDR3 sequences, approximately 96% of them seen just once. V was pared by 4 bases and J by 4 bases, with 17 bases between. The CDR3 loop spans 15 amino acids. The specimen was CD4+ T cells from PBMCs. The source is a human donor with Susac syndrome. The V and J genes are TRBV12-3 or TRBV12-4 and TRBJ2-7; D might be TRBD1 (6 bases). CDR3 loop: CASSSGGRYPYEQYF. The DNA of the CDR3 is TGTGCCAGCAGTTCTGGGGGCCGGTATCCTTACGAGCAGTACTTC.